Below, 23 T cell receptor beta chains from the same sample are listed, as sequenced in a study of shared clonotypes between healthy human individuals. Profiled with immunoSEQ multiplex PCR; TCRdb holds only in-frame clones, not every one. The table has a few million clones, approximately 94% seen once. Sequenced sample: naive CD4+ T cells sorted from blood. Subset here: CD45RA+ positively selected. The source is a man between 18 and 35 years old in good health.

The chain carries TRBV5-6 and TRBJ2-3; 8 bases fit TRBD1. Per the germline V gene, CDR1 is SGHDT and CDR2 is YYEEEE. Unmatched junction bases numbered 12, after V lost 3 bases and J lost 0 bases. This CDR3 contains 18 residues. The CDR3 loop reads CASSYDRGLRLSTDTQYF. Written as DNA, the CDR3 is TGTGCCAGCAGCTATGACAGGGGCCTCAGGCTAAGCACAGATACGCAGTATTTT.

The chain recombines TRBV11-3 with TRBJ2-1; D might be TRBD2 (5 bases). The CDR3 consists of 13 residues. Per germline, CDR1 SGHNT and CDR2 YENEEA. Trimming removed 3 bases from V and 9 bases from J, with 12 bases in between. The CDR3 loop reads CASSLSGPGEQFF. CDR3 in DNA: TGTGCCAGCAGCTTGAGCGGACCAGGTGAGCAGTTCTTC.

The chain joins TRBV7-9 to TRBJ2-5; D ambiguous. The V gene lost 1 base and the J gene lost 2 bases, with 8 bases spanning the gap. CDR3 length: 14 residues. Germline V gene lookup returns CDR1 SEHNR and CDR2 FQNEAQ (reference sequence). The CDR3, as DNA: TGTGCCAGCAGCTTAGGGGTGGGACAAGAGACCCAGTACTTC. It specifies CASSLGVGQETQYF.

J is TRBJ1-2 and V is TRBV5-1; TRBD1 is a possible D gene (6 bases). This CDR3 has 15 amino acids. V was pared by 4 bases and J by 0 bases, with 13 bases between. Germline V gives CDR1 SGHRS, CDR2 YFSETQ. CDR3 loop: CASSLGATTNYGYTF. The CDR3 DNA sequence: TGCGCCAGCAGCCTGGGGGCGACTACTAACTATGGCTACACCTTC.

As to this clone: Other DNA sequences within the sample encode an identical CDR3. The chain has TRBV30 and TRBJ1-6, with no clear D. Between the trimmed V and J ends, which lost 0 bases and 9 bases, there was a span of 6 bases. The germline CDR1 and CDR2 sequences are GTSNPN and SVGIG (reference sequence). The CDR3 is 12 residues long. The CDR3 loop is CAWSVQGSPLHF. CDR3 bases: TGTGCCTGGAGTGTCCAAGGTTCACCCCTCCACTTT.

The chain combines TRBV11-2 with TRBJ2-1, with 10 bases identical to TRBD1. The CDR3 runs 15 residues. V lost 5 bases to trimming and J lost 5 bases; unmatched junction nucleotides: 6. From germline, CDR1 is SGHAT and CDR2 FQNNGV. The CDR3 bases are TGTGCCAGCAGCCTAAGAGGGACAGGGGACAATGAGCAGTTCTTC. Its translation: CASSLRGTGDNEQFF. Full variable domain (remainder filled in from reference TRBV11-2 and TRBJ2-1): EAGVAQSPRYKIIEKRQSVAFWCNPISGHATLYWYQQILGQGPKLLIQFQNNGVVDDSQLPKDRFSAERLKGVDSTLKIQPAKLEDSAVYLCASSLRGTGDNEQFFGPGTRLTVL.

Concerning this clone: Other DNA sequences within the sample encode an identical CDR3. The CDR3 sequence: CASSLAGNQETQYF. DNA for the CDR3: TGCGCCAGCAGCTTGGCAGGGAACCAAGAGACCCAGTACTTC. The genes are TRBV5-1 and TRBJ2-5; tentatively, D is TRBD1 (5 bases). The V end lost 0 bases, the J end lost 0 bases, and 6 bases lay between the germline ends. CDR1 is SGHRS and CDR2 is YFSETQ in the germline V gene. The CDR3 has 14 residues.

The rearrangement joins TRBV5-1 to TRBJ2-1; the D gene could be TRBD1 or TRBD2 (5 bases each). The germline V gene has CDR1 SGHRS and CDR2 YFSETQ. This CDR3 comprises 16 residues. Trimming removed 4 bases at V and 0 bases at J, with 14 bases between. The CDR3 here is CASSKRDRSSYNEQFF. The CDR3 DNA sequence: TGCGCCAGCAGCAAGAGGGACCGGAGCTCCTACAATGAGCAGTTCTTC.

The chain has TRBV7-9 and TRBJ2-2; D may be TRBD1 (6 bases). V was cut by 6 bases and J by 3 bases, with 11 bases left in between. The CDR3 loop spans 14 amino acids. CDR1 and CDR2 from the germline V gene are SEHNR and FQNEAQ (reference sequence). Here the CDR3 DNA reads TGTGCCAGCAGGTCGGACAGATACACCGGGGAGCTGTTTTTT. Translation: CASRSDRYTGELFF. The full variable domain, with the rest looked up from reference TRBV7-9 and TRBJ2-2, is DTGVSQNPRHKITKRGQNVTFRCDPISEHNRLYWYRQTLGQGPEFLTYFQNEAQLEKSRLLSDRFSAERPKGSFSTLEIQRTEQGDSAMYLCASRSDRYTGELFFGEGSRLTVL.

This clone was found once. The chain joins TRBV18 to TRBJ1-2; no clear D gene. The germline V gene encodes CDR1 KGHSH and CDR2 LQKENI. The CDR3 is 16 amino acids. The ends were cut back, 3 bases at V and 0 bases at J, with 14 bases in the middle. CDR3 DNA: TGTGCCAGCTCACCGTCCAACCCAGGAGCTAACTATGGCTACACCTTC. Encoded protein: CASSPSNPGANYGYTF.

This chain links TRBV5-1 with TRBJ1-6; D is perhaps TRBD1 (5 bases). Trimming stripped 3 bases from V and 5 bases from J, with 15 bases between. The CDR3 contains 16 residues. Germline loops: CDR1 SGHRS, CDR2 YFSETQ. The CDR3 DNA is TGCGCCAGCAGCTCCGTGGTGGGGGTAAATAATTCACCCCTCCACTTT. Translated: CASSSVVGVNNSPLHF.

The genes are TRBV7-9 and TRBJ1-3, with TRBD1 as a possible D gene (6 bases). Trimming removed 5 bases from V and 4 bases from J, with 12 bases in between. This CDR3 comprises 14 residues. The germline CDR1 and CDR2 sequences are SEHNR and FQNEAQ (reference sequence). As DNA, the CDR3 is TGTGCCAGCAGCAGACAGGCCGGCGGAAACACCATATATTTT. This encodes CASSRQAGGNTIYF.

Here the CDR3 reads CASSYWVGRETQYF. The CDR3 DNA reads as TGTGCCAGCAGTTATTGGGTAGGGAGAGAGACCCAGTACTTC. This chain uses TRBV6-6 with TRBJ2-5; D might be TRBD2 (5 bases). The V gene's germline CDR1 is MNHNY and CDR2 SVGAGI (reference sequence). Trimming left V 3 bases short and J 4 bases short, with 12 bases between. This CDR3 is 14 amino acids long.

This chain joins TRBV4-3 and TRBJ1-5; D is ambiguous. The germline V gene has CDR1 LGHNA and CDR2 YSLEER. V lost 0 bases and J 6 bases, leaving 6 bases between the germline ends. The CDR3 covers 13 residues. The CDR3, as DNA: TGCGCCAGCAGCCAAGAAGAGGGTCAGCCCCAGCATTTT. Translated, it gives CASSQEEGQPQHF.

On this clone itself: This CDR3 is also generated by other DNA sequences in the sample. The rearrangement joins TRBV7-2 to TRBJ1-5; no definite D call. The CDR3 totals 14 residues. CDR1 is SGHTA, CDR2 FQGNSA, per germline. Trimming pared 5 bases from V and 0 bases from J, leaving 8 bases between. The CDR3 region is CASSPGFSNQPQHF. The CDR3, as DNA: TGTGCCAGCAGCCCCGGGTTTAGCAATCAGCCCCAGCATTTT.

The V and J genes are TRBV15 and TRBJ1-3, with D possibly being TRBD1 (5 bases). In germline, CDR1 is LNHNV, CDR2 YYDKDF (reference sequence). V lost 1 base and J lost 2, with 6 bases in between. This CDR3 has 14 amino acids. DNA of the CDR3: TGTGCCACCAGCAGAGGGGACCCTGGAAACACCATATATTTT. Translated, it gives CATSRGDPGNTIYF.

This chain uses TRBV6-5 with TRBJ1-2, with 9 positions matching TRBD1. V gave up 6 bases and J gave up 4 bases; unmatched junction bases: 9. Germline CDR1 is MNHEY and CDR2 is SVGAGI. The CDR3 length is 15 residues. CDR3 sequence reads: CASSSTGGRFYGYTF. The CDR3, as DNA: TGTGCCAGCAGCAGTACAGGGGGCAGGTTCTATGGCTACACCTTC.

The V gene is TRBV5-4, the J gene TRBJ2-3; D gene ambiguous. CDR1 and CDR2 from the germline V gene are SGHNT and YYREEE (reference sequence). The CDR3 length is 16 residues. The V and J ends lost 5 bases and 3 bases respectively, with 19 bases between them. CDR3 residues: CASRPWALEVTDTQYF. The CDR3 DNA follows: TGTGCCAGCAGACCTTGGGCCCTTGAGGTGACAGATACGCAGTATTTT.

CDR3 in amino acids: CASRPSGGRLDTQYF. DNA of the CDR3: TGTGCCAGCAGACCCAGCGGGGGACGATTAGATACGCAGTATTTT. V gene TRBV7-2 combines with J gene TRBJ2-3; 8 bases match TRBD2. V was pared by 6 bases and J by 5 bases, with 10 bases of the junction left unmatched. Germline-derived CDR1 and CDR2 are SGHTA and FQGNSA. The CDR3 loop spans 15 amino acids.

The rearrangement joins TRBV5-6 to TRBJ1-5; possible D gene TRBD1, 5 bases. The CDR3 contains 16 residues. CDR1 and CDR2 from the germline V gene are SGHDT and YYEEEE. Trimming left V 0 bases short and J 3 bases short, with 13 bases between. CDR3 amino acids: CASSLGLAGLNQPQHF. CDR3 nucleotide sequence: TGTGCCAGCAGCTTGGGGTTGGCAGGGCTCAATCAGCCCCAGCATTTT.

The J gene is TRBJ1-4, the V gene TRBV19; 9 bases are a match to TRBD1. CDR1 is LNHDA, CDR2 SQIVND, per germline (reference sequence). V gave up 4 bases and J gave up 7 bases; unmatched junction bases: 4. This CDR3 has 14 amino acids. The CDR3 nucleotides read TGTGCCAGTAGTAAGGACAGGGGCCCTGAAAAACTGTTTTTT. Its translation is CASSKDRGPEKLFF.

The CDR3 reads CASSLAQFGAYEQYF. The CDR3, as DNA: TGTGCCAGCAGCTTAGCCCAGTTTGGGGCGTACGAGCAGTACTTC. J is TRBJ2-7 and V is TRBV7-8; D is possibly TRBD1 (5 bases). CDR1 and CDR2 (germline): SGHVS, FQNEAQ. V lost 0 bases and J lost 4, with 13 bases in between. The CDR3 is 15 residues long.

The rearrangement uses TRBV5-4 and TRBJ1-2, with TRBD1 matching 8 bases. V shed 5 bases and J 6 bases; nucleotides not matched to a gene: 6. The CDR3 is made up of 13 amino acids. Germline CDR1 SGHNT, CDR2 YYREEE (reference sequence). The CDR3 nucleotides read TGTGCCAGCAGAAACCAGGGGGCTCATGGCTACACCTTC. Its protein is CASRNQGAHGYTF.